This entry lists 13 T cell receptor beta chains sequenced from one sample in a study of shared clonotypes between healthy human individuals. The protocol was immunoSEQ multiplex PCR, while the TCRdb copy is restricted to in-frame clones and leaves out a portion. The repertoire includes some 1.5 million clones, around 95% of them detected once, and roughly 1.2% sits in the top ten. The source material was naive CD4+ T cells sorted from blood. The subset is: CD45RA+ positively selected. These receptor sequences come from a man aged 25 to 45 in good health.

This clone was picked up one time. Written as DNA, the CDR3 is TGCGCCAGCAGCCAATACCGGACTAGCACATTGAACAATGAGCAGTTCTTC. It yields the protein CASSQYRTSTLNNEQFF. The chain couples TRBV4-3 to TRBJ2-1, with 8 bases fitting TRBD2. The trim removed 2 bases at V and 5 bases at J, leaving 11 bases unmatched. Germline assignment: CDR1 LGHNA and CDR2 YSLEER. The CDR3 loop spans 17 amino acids.

Comment on this clone: Different DNA sequences within this sample yield the same CDR3. The chain couples TRBV27 to TRBJ2-7, with TRBD1 identical over 8 bases. Germline V gives CDR1 MNHEY, CDR2 SMNVEV (reference sequence). The CDR3 has 14 residues. V dropped 5 bases and J dropped 1; count of bases not matched to a gene: 4. The DNA of the CDR3 is TGTGCCAGCAGTCGGACAGGGACATCCTACGAGCAGTACTTC. Translation gives CASSRTGTSYEQYF.

This sequence joins TRBV2 and TRBJ2-7; the D call may be TRBD1 or TRBD2 (5 bases each). CDR3 size: 21 residues. V lost 4 bases and J lost 6, with 37 bases in between. Germline V lookup: CDR1 SNHLY, CDR2 FYNNEI. DNA of the CDR3: TGTGCCAGCAGTGTGGATAGGGCGTTGGGGGTAAAACTATGGAGAGAAAGCGAGCAGTACTTC. Protein sequence: CASSVDRALGVKLWRESEQYF.

The chain recombines TRBV29-1 with TRBJ1-5, with D possibly TRBD1 on 6 matching bases. Germline-derived CDR1 and CDR2 are SQVTM and ANQGSEA. Trimming stripped 5 bases from V and 0 bases from J, with 8 bases between. The CDR3 runs to 13 residues. The chain's CDR3 is CSVKGGSNQPQHF. Here the CDR3 DNA reads TGCAGCGTTAAAGGGGGTAGCAATCAGCCCCAGCATTTT. The variable domain in full, with the rest retrieved from reference TRBV29-1 and TRBJ1-5, is SAVISQKPSRDICQRGTSLTIQCQVDSQVTMMFWYRQQPGQSLTLIATANQGSEATYESGFVIDKFPISRPNLTFSTLTVSNMSPEDSSIYLCSVKGGSNQPQHFGDGTRLSIL.

About this clone itself: The same CDR3 also results from other DNA sequences found in this sample. J is TRBJ1-3 and V is TRBV9; 8 bases are shared with TRBD1. The CDR3 loop spans 16 amino acids. V was pared by 2 bases and J by 0 bases, with 4 bases of the junction left unmatched. Germline loops: CDR1 SGDLS, CDR2 YYNGEE. In DNA, the CDR3 is TGTGCCAGCAGCGTGGGACAGGCCATCTCTGGAAACACCATATATTTT. This translates into CASSVGQAISGNTIYF.

The chain combines TRBV18 with TRBJ2-7; D gene ambiguous. The CDR3 consists of 14 residues. CDR1 and CDR2 from the germline V gene are KGHSH and LQKENI. Trimming shortened V by 6 bases and J by 3 bases, and 15 bases separated the two germline ends. The CDR3 DNA follows: TGTGCCAGCTCTCTCAGTACTCCACTCTACGAGCAGTACTTC. Translation: CASSLSTPLYEQYF.

The V call is TRBV18, the J call TRBJ2-5; D is uncertain. The V gene's germline CDR1 is KGHSH and CDR2 LQKENI. CDR3 length equals 13 residues. The V end was cut by 2 bases, the J end by 5 bases, with 9 bases between. The CDR3 sequence: CASSPAVVETQYF. CDR3 DNA sequence: TGTGCCAGCTCACCAGCGGTTGTGGAGACCCAGTACTTC.

The chain links TRBV25-1 to TRBJ1-1; D gene uncertain. From germline, CDR1 is MGHDK and CDR2 SYGVNS. The CDR3 covers 13 residues. V shed 6 bases and J shed 2 bases, with 10 bases lying between them. The CDR3 spells CASSNRINTEAFF. The CDR3 DNA reads TGTGCCAGCAGCAACCGCATAAACACTGAAGCTTTCTTT.

The chain carries TRBV28 and TRBJ1-2; D remains ambiguous. Per germline, CDR1 MDHEN and CDR2 SYDVKM. This CDR3 spans 15 amino acids. V shed 5 bases and J shed 1 base, with 14 bases lying between them. The CDR3 region has the DNA TGTGCCAGCAGTCCCAATTTGGGTGTTAACTATGGCTACACCTTC. Translation: CASSPNLGVNYGYTF.

This chain connects TRBV28 to TRBJ2-3; perhaps D is TRBD1 or TRBD2 (5 bases each). Trimming shortened V by 3 bases and J by 9 bases, and 13 bases separated the two germline ends. CDR3 length: 13 residues. CDR1 is MDHEN and CDR2 is SYDVKM in the germline V gene. The CDR3 DNA follows: TGTGCCAGCAGTTTCCCCGACAGAGGGACGCAGTATTTT. Translating gives CASSFPDRGTQYF.

The rearrangement links TRBV4-1 to TRBJ2-3, with TRBD2 identical over 8 bases. Trimming at V came to 1 base and at J to 0 bases, leaving 9 bases not matched to a gene. CDR3 length: 18 residues. CDR1 MGHRA and CDR2 YSYEKL come from the germline V gene. This CDR3 is CASSQGYRGGTSTDTQYF. The CDR3 DNA reads TGCGCCAGCAGCCAAGGTTATCGGGGGGGGACTAGCACAGATACGCAGTATTTT.

The chain employs TRBV5-1 and TRBJ2-2, with TRBD2 matching over 8 bases. CDR3 size: 15 residues. Germline assignment: CDR1 SGHRS and CDR2 YFSETQ. With 1 base clipped from V and 4 bases from J, the junction kept 3 bases outside the gene matches. The CDR3 here is CASSLSAGGTGELFF. CDR3 DNA sequence: TGCGCCAGCAGCTTGTCCGCGGGGGGCACCGGGGAGCTGTTTTTT.

The chain carries TRBV28 and TRBJ2-2; 8 bases line up with TRBD1. This CDR3 is 14 amino acids long. CDR1 and CDR2 (germline): MDHEN, SYDVKM. J lost 1 base, V lost 6 bases, and 1 base had no gene match. CDR3 region: CASRTGENTGELFF. Here the CDR3 DNA reads TGTGCCAGCAGGACAGGGGAGAACACCGGGGAGCTGTTTTTT.